This entry is about one T cell receptor beta chain. Per the study methods: From reference gene primer amplification, estimates of nucleated cell counts were derived. Only in-frame clones appear in the TCRdb table, and some are missing; sequencing was by immunoSEQ multiplex PCR. V, J and clone size derive from that table, while D and trimming were established from the DNA sequence. The data hold around 110,000 clones, with approximately 82% observed a single time. This specimen comes from a study of blood T cell repertoires in COVID-19. Study-level background: The United States, Italy and Spain supplied acute and convalescent COVID-19 samples. T cells, B-cell-depleted T cells, or PBMCs supplied cDNA or gDNA.

CDR1 and CDR2 (germline): SNHLY, FYNNEI. CDR3 length: 15 residues. V gave up 4 bases and J gave up 5 bases; unmatched junction bases: 2. This receptor was obtained from a man between 70 and 80 years old with active or convalescent COVID-19. The chain uses TRBV2 and TRBJ2-2; 12 nucleotides align to TRBD2. The sample consisted of peripheral blood. Here the CDR3 reads CASSALAGGTGELFF. The CDR3 nucleotides read TGTGCCAGCAGTGCTCTAGCGGGAGGGACCGGGGAGCTGTTTTTT.